This T cell receptor beta chain was observed in a study of CD8 T cells in Susac syndrome. Per germline, CDR1 DFQATT and CDR2 SNEGSKA (reference sequence). The V segment lost 7 bases and the J segment 1 base; nucleotides outside the gene matches: 15. This CDR3 has 17 residues. Random hexamers were used to reverse transcribe the RNA input (roughly 0.5 to 1 ug). TCRdb independently ran MiXCR on the immunoSEQ multiplex PCR reads; one entry per CDR3 protein. The sample lists 75,000 to 95,000 distinct CDR3 sequences, about 93% seen once, with 0.45% to 0.55% in the top ten. The V call is TRBV20-1, the J call TRBJ2-7; 11 bases map to TRBD2. Sequenced: CD8+ T cells from PBMCs. This TCR was recovered from a human donor with Susac syndrome. The CDR3 reads CSVPSTSGSSWSYEQYF. The DNA for the CDR3 is TGCAGTGTCCCAAGCACTAGCGGGAGTAGTTGGTCCTACGAGCAGTACTTC.